This T cell receptor beta chain was recorded in a study of response to subunit inactivated influenza vaccine. Trimming removed 5 bases at V and 4 bases at J, with 13 bases between. CDR1 SGHTA and CDR2 FQGNSA come from the germline V gene. The CDR3 extends over 14 amino acids. MiXCR was run by TCRdb on the RT-PCR reads, yielding one entry per CDR3 protein. The table includes over 300,000 distinct CDR3 sequences, about a fifth detected once. Study-level points and caveats: It was the authors' suggestion that each seasonal influenza vaccination recruits few new T cells.

This clonotype was recorded many times. Its antigen is as yet unknown. This receptor was taken from a man aged 50 to 69 who received an inactivated influenza vaccine. V usage is TRBV7-2 and J usage is TRBJ2-3, with D possibly matching TRBD1 (6 bases). The sequences come from PBMCs from blood, collected approximately 20 months after vaccination. CDR3 amino acids: CASSTGISPDTQYF. The CDR3 DNA reads TGTGCCAGCAGCACAGGGATCTCCCCAGATACGCAGTATTTT.